This T cell receptor beta chain was documented in a study of CXCR3-negative and CXCR3-positive naive CD8 T cells. The study, taken as a whole, reports: Memory CD8+ cells had much lower diversity, and both naive subsets had comparably high diversity. CXCR3-positive naive cells had more hydrophobic TRB CDR3s than CXCR3-negative naive cells.

Details on this clonotype: Its target is not known.

UMI labels and 5' RACE were used to prepare the TRB cDNA libraries. Using the 5' RACE reads, TCRdb records one entry per CDR3 protein without DNA. Reported are 92,000 or so distinct CDR3 sequences; the ten largest clones contain 0.9% to 1.2%. The V gene's germline CDR1 is SGHNT and CDR2 YYREEE (reference sequence). The CDR3 has 15 residues. Sequenced material: naive CXCR3- CD8+ T cells from blood. Described subset: CD45RO-CCR7+CD27+CD95- naive CD8+ T cells lacking CXCR3 (TNR3-). The clonotype comes from a human donor in good health. Some clones in this sample may be carry-over from other donors' samples. The V and J genes are TRBV5-4 and TRBJ2-3. The CDR3 region is CASSLDPFRADTQYF.